This T cell receptor (beta chain) appears in the sequencing data of a study of CD8+CD57+ T cells in acquired aplastic anemia. On the study more broadly: The mean DNA yield obtained from sorted CD4+ and CD8+ cells came to around 3 ug. On average, healthy donors gave around 9.9 million reads for CD4+ cells. General study results and limits: Between patients and controls, roughly 29 CD8+ CDR3 sequences were found in common.

TCR beta VDJ combinations and CDR3 sequences were profiled from genomic DNA. Each CDR3 protein is one row after TCRdb ran MiXCR on the reads. Of about 81,000 distinct CDR3 sequences listed, approximately 46% were seen once; the top ten hold around 63%. Remarks on this clonotype: Its target is not known.

The CDR3 has 15 amino acids. The ends lost 4 bases at V and 6 bases at J; junction bases unmatched: 7. In germline, CDR1 is MGHDK, CDR2 SYGVNS. The rearrangement uses TRBV25-1 and TRBJ2-3, with 10 bases lining up with TRBD2. The sequence derives from a human donor in good health, serving as a control. The sample was sorted CD4+, CD8+, or CD8+CD57+ T cells (not recorded which) from PBMCs. The CDR3 region has the DNA TGTGCCAGCAGTGCCCTAGCGGGAGACCCCGATACGCAGTATTTT. The encoded protein is CASSALAGDPDTQYF.